A single TCR beta chain is shown here with its context. Antigen: not known. The V end was cut by 2 bases, the J end by 10 bases, with 9 bases between. Germline lookup yields CDR1 SGHRS and CDR2 YFSETQ. The CDR3 runs 12 residues. This specimen belongs to a study of beta chain features in type 1 diabetes. Study at large: Cells sorted and examined across all samples totaled approximately 100,000,000.

The study, taken as a whole, reports: Within each of all four CD4+ subsets, Type 1 diabetes patients had TCRB CDR3s that were moderately but significantly shorter. Insertions at VDJ junctions were less frequent in type 1 diabetes patients. These patients also deleted more nucleotides at the same junctions.

Reverse transcribing all isolated RNA meant expressed TCRB transcripts were sequenced. Naive, central memory and regulatory T cell samples produced a mean of approximately 3.6 million reads. Clones were sequenced by immunoSEQ multiplex PCR, and TCRdb holds only the in-frame ones, with some missing. The table includes 390,000 or so clones, about 15% detected once. Sequencing input: naive CD4+ T cells from blood. The sequence came from a man aged 25-45 years in good health. J is TRBJ2-2 and V is TRBV5-1; D remains ambiguous. CDR3 sequence (DNA): TGCGCCAGCAGCTTTACGCACGCGGAGCTGTTTTTT. This translates into CASSFTHAELFF.